These T cell receptor beta chains were read from a single sample in a study of blood T cell repertoires in COVID-19. Clones were sequenced by immunoSEQ multiplex PCR, and TCRdb holds only the in-frame ones, with some missing. This table has 150,000 to 180,000 clones, 75% to 80% appearing once. The specimen was peripheral blood. Receptor source: a man older than 75 with acute or convalescent COVID-19. The CDR3 runs from the conserved cysteine through the conserved F or W. A D gene is named only where the DNA matches it firmly. The size entry is marked missing in some rows and otherwise reads once, few, many or a size class.

TRBV6-4	NA	TRBJ2-3	few	CASSDRGGDTDTQYF	TGTGCCAGCAGTGATAGGGGGGGTGATACAGATACGCAGTATTTT
TRBV6-5	TRBD2	TRBJ2-7	NA	CATLGGWPSYEQYF	TGTGCCACCTTGGGGGGGTGGCCCTCCTACGAGCAGTACTTC
TRBV7-6	NA	TRBJ1-1	NA	CASSPSPTQGRAFF	TGTGCCAGCAGCCCCTCCCCCACACAGGGAAGAGCTTTCTTT
TRBV5-1	TRBD1	TRBJ1-2	NA	CASSFRQGANYGYTF	TGCGCCAGCAGCTTTAGACAGGGGGCGAATTATGGCTACACCTTC
TRBV5-1	TRBD1	TRBJ1-3	NA	CASSFAPVRQGKGNTIYF	TGCGCCAGCAGCTTTGCACCCGTTAGACAGGGGAAGGGAAACACCATATATTTT
TRBV7-2	TRBD2	TRBJ2-5	few	CASSKSPAGGQETQYF	TGTGCCAGCAGCAAATCACCAGCGGGGGGACAAGAGACCCAGTACTTC
TRBV4-3	TRBD1	TRBJ1-4	NA	CASSQQGTATNEKLFF	TGCGCCAGCAGCCAGCAAGGGACAGCAACTAATGAAAAACTGTTTTTT
TRBV24-1	NA	TRBJ2-3	NA	CATQGLTDTQYF	TGTGCCACCCAGGGGTTGACAGATACGCAGTATTTT
TRBV27	NA	TRBJ2-7	NA	CASSSRGGPSYEQYF	TGTGCCAGCTCATCGAGGGGAGGACCTTCCTACGAGCAGTACTTC
TRBV7-8	NA	TRBJ2-1	NA	CASSFPGRGREQFF	TGTGCCAGCAGCTTCCCCGGCAGGGGAAGGGAGCAGTTCTTC
TRBV9	TRBD1	TRBJ2-2	few	CASSVVPGGSSNTGELFF	TGTGCCAGCAGCGTAGTCCCAGGGGGCTCCTCCAACACCGGGGAGCTGTTTTTT
TRBV7-9	NA	TRBJ2-1	NA	CASSLQGQSYNEQFF	TGTGCCAGCAGCCTCCAAGGACAGAGTTACAATGAGCAGTTCTTC
TRBV5-1	NA	TRBJ2-3	NA	CASSRNRADTDTQYF	TGCGCCAGCAGCCGGAACAGGGCGGACACAGATACGCAGTATTTT
TRBV2	TRBD1	TRBJ2-3	NA	CASSLRQGGADTQYF	TGTGCCAGCAGTTTGCGACAGGGGGGGGCAGATACGCAGTATTTT
TRBV19	NA	TRBJ1-2	many	CATRDASPFYGYTF	TGTGCCACCAGGGATGCCTCACCTTTCTATGGCTACACCTTC
TRBV12-3/TRBV12-4	TRBD2	TRBJ2-3	NA	CASKRGPTDTQYF	TGTGCCAGTAAGCGGGGCCCCACAGATACGCAGTATTTT
TRBV6-5	TRBD1	TRBJ1-6	NA	CASSLGTGSPPLHF	TGTGCCAGCAGTCTCGGGACAGGGTCGCCACCCCTCCACTTT
TRBV19	TRBD2	TRBJ2-6	NA	CARRPLAGGAGANVLTF	TGCGCCCGCCGCCCCCTCGCGGGGGGGGCGGGGGCCAACGTCCTGACTTTC
TRBV6-2/TRBV6-3	NA	TRBJ1-5	NA	CASSSGQYQPQHF	TGTGCCAGCAGTTCCGGACAATATCAGCCCCAGCATTTT
TRBV14	NA	TRBJ1-1	NA	CASSQVTANTEAFF	TGTGCCAGCAGCCAAGTAACAGCGAACACTGAAGCTTTCTTT
TRBV28	TRBD2	TRBJ2-5	NA	CASSQSGTSETQYF	TGTGCCAGCAGTCAATCCGGGACTAGTGAGACCCAGTACTTC
TRBV7-2	NA	TRBJ1-2	NA	CASSLPPLGEGYTF	TGTGCCAGCAGCCTGCCCCCTCTGGGAGAGGGCTACACCTTC
TRBV5-8	TRBD1	TRBJ1-4	NA	CASSLGTGLNEKLFF	TGTGCCAGCAGCTTGGGGACAGGACTTAATGAAAAACTGTTTTTT
TRBV28	TRBD1	TRBJ1-2	NA	CASSIRDRGDYGYTF	TGTGCCAGCAGCATCAGAGACAGGGGCGACTATGGCTACACCTTC